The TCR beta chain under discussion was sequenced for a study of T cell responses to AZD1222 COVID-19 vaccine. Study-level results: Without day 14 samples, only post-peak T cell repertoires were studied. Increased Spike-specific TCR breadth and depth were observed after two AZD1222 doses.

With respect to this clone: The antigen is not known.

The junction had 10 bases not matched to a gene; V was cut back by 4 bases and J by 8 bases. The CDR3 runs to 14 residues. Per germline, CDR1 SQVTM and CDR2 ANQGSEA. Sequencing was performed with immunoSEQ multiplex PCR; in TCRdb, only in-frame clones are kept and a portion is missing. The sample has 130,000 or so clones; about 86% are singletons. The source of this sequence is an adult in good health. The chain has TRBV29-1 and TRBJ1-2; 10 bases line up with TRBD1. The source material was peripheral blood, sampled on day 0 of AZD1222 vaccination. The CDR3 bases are TGCAGCGTTGTTGAGAGACAGGGGGCTGAAGGCTACACCTTC. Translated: CSVVERQGAEGYTF.